A single sample is the source of the 10 T cell receptor beta chains below, sequenced in a study of CD8+ T cells in alopecia areata. The sequencing template was cDNA reverse transcribed from extracted RNA. TCRdb's table, derived via immunoSEQ multiplex PCR, lists solely in-frame clones and lacks some. The sample records some 3,500 clones, 71% being singletons. Sequencing was performed on skin. The origin of the receptors is a human donor in good health.

The V and J genes are TRBV27 and TRBJ1-6; D uncertain. CDR3 length equals 12 residues. V was pared by 2 bases and J by 10 bases, with 6 bases between. Germline V gene lookup returns CDR1 MNHEY and CDR2 SMNVEV (reference sequence). CDR3 in amino acids: CASSLAGSPLHF. The CDR3, as DNA: TGTGCCAGCAGTTTAGCTGGGTCACCCCTCCACTTT.

The chain employs TRBV6-1 and TRBJ1-2; no clear D gene. V was pared by 10 bases and J by 5 bases, with 17 bases between. Per germline, CDR1 MNHNS and CDR2 SASEGT. This CDR3 is 13 amino acids long. The CDR3 sequence: CATRFEGGYGYTF. The CDR3 DNA reads TGTGCCACCAGATTTGAGGGAGGGTATGGCTACACCTTC.

The CDR3 loop is CASSLIAGGSIDTQYF. The CDR3 DNA is TGTGCCAGCAGCTTAATAGCGGGAGGTTCGATAGATACGCAGTATTTT. The chain links TRBV11-2 to TRBJ2-3, with 10 bases identical to TRBD2. The germline gives CDR1 SGHAT, CDR2 FQNNGV. CDR3 length equals 16 residues. Losses at the gene ends were 2 bases for V and 5 bases for J; bases not matched to a gene: 7. Variable domain in full (rest from reference TRBV11-2 and TRBJ2-3): EAGVAQSPRYKIIEKRQSVAFWCNPISGHATLYWYQQILGQGPKLLIQFQNNGVVDDSQLPKDRFSAERLKGVDSTLKIQPAKLEDSAVYLCASSLIAGGSIDTQYFGPGTRLTVL.

Concerning this clone: One end of the junction varies from germline; a read error may be responsible. The chain has TRBV13 and TRBJ1-2, with 7 nucleotides matching TRBD1. This CDR3 spans 15 amino acids. Germline CDR1 PRHDT, CDR2 FYEKMQ (reference sequence). The chain's CDR3 is CASSLGDRVGHGYTF. Here the CDR3 DNA reads TGTGCCAGCAGCCTAGGAGACAGGGTGGGTCATGGCTACACCTTC. Using reference TRBV13 and TRBJ1-2 for the parts outside the CDR3, the full variable domain is AAGVIQSPRHLIKEKRETATLKCYPIPRHDTVYWYQQGPGQDPQFLISFYEKMQSDKGSIPDRFSAQQFSDYHSELNMSSLELGDSALYFCASSLGDRVGHGYTFGSGTRLTVV.

The V and J genes are TRBV6-1 and TRBJ1-4, with no clear D. V lost 6 bases and J 5 bases, leaving 10 bases between the germline ends. CDR3 length: 13 residues. Germline V CDR1 and CDR2: MNHNS, SASEGT. The CDR3 loop reads CASRGRSNEKLFF. The CDR3 DNA reads TGTGCCAGCAGGGGGAGGTCAAATGAAAAACTGTTTTTT.

This clone occurred a few times. The CDR3 here is CASSRKGNNSPLHF. CDR3 in DNA: TGTGCCAGCAGCCGTAAGGGGAATAATTCACCCCTCCACTTT. V and J are TRBV11-2 and TRBJ1-6, with a weak D call TRBD1 (5 bases). Trimming removed 5 bases from V and 5 bases from J, with 10 bases in between. The CDR3 has 14 residues. Germline lookup yields CDR1 SGHAT and CDR2 FQNNGV. Supplemented by reference TRBV11-2 and TRBJ1-6, the full variable domain reads EAGVAQSPRYKIIEKRQSVAFWCNPISGHATLYWYQQILGQGPKLLIQFQNNGVVDDSQLPKDRFSAERLKGVDSTLKIQPAKLEDSAVYLCASSRKGNNSPLHFGNGTRLTVT.

This clone was observed a few times. The rearrangement joins TRBV11-2 to TRBJ2-2; D is unclear. Germline V lookup: CDR1 SGHAT, CDR2 FQNNGV. CDR3 size: 17 residues. Trimming removed 1 base from V and 1 base from J, with 13 bases in between. The CDR3 sequence is CASSLGTWAENTGELFF. The CDR3 region has the DNA TGTGCCAGCAGCTTAGGTACATGGGCAGAGAACACCGGGGAGCTGTTTTTT.

V gene TRBV7-8 combines with J gene TRBJ2-5, with 10 bases matching TRBD2. The ends lost 4 bases at V and 5 bases at J; junction bases unmatched: 10. Germline lookup yields CDR1 SGHVS and CDR2 FQNEAQ. The CDR3 has 16 amino acids. DNA for the CDR3: TGTGCCAGCAGCTCCGGTCTAACTAGCGGGGACGAGACCCAGTACTTC. It yields the protein CASSSGLTSGDETQYF.

A few counts support this clone. V usage is TRBV27 and J usage is TRBJ1-2, with 7 bases that match TRBD1. Trimming cost V 5 bases and J 3 bases; bases outside gene matches: 6. Germline V lookup: CDR1 MNHEY, CDR2 SMNVEV (reference sequence). The CDR3 is made up of 14 amino acids. CDR3 sequence reads: CASSGITGDYGYTF. The DNA of the CDR3 is TGTGCCAGCAGTGGGATCACAGGGGACTATGGCTACACCTTC.

The chain is built from TRBV5-6 and TRBJ1-1; D remains unclear. The germline CDR1 and CDR2 sequences are SGHDT and YYEEEE. Trimming cost V 1 base and J 1 base, with 8 bases left between them. The CDR3 covers 14 residues. The CDR3 protein is CASSLLQRNTEAFF. The CDR3 bases are TGTGCCAGCAGCTTGCTCCAGCGGAACACTGAAGCTTTCTTT.